This TCR beta chain was captured in a study of CXCR3-negative and CXCR3-positive naive CD8 T cells. Overall study context: Sequencing gave 110 million to 150 million TRB reads overall, about 1.5 +/- 0.3 million per library.

The CDR3 consists of 12 residues. Germline V lookup: CDR1 SQVTM, CDR2 ANQGSEA. The libraries of TRB cDNA were constructed through 5' RACE using UMI labels. From its re-call of the 5' RACE reads, TCRdb lists each CDR3 protein once, without DNA. The data include approximately 83,000 distinct CDR3 sequences; the top ten clones carry 1.7%. Material: naive CXCR3- CD8+ T cells from blood. Subset in this sample: CD45RO-CCR7+CD27+CD95- naive CD8+ T cells lacking CXCR3 (TNR3-). The chain combines TRBV29-1 with TRBJ2-2; TCRdb's D gene call, TRBD1, goes unchecked for lack of DNA. The TCR originated in a human donor in good health. Some clones in this sample may be carry-over from other donors' samples. The CDR3 here is CSVPTGPGELFF.